What follows are 28 T cell receptor beta chains derived from one specimen sequenced in a study of cytomegalovirus exposure and HLA in healthy donors. It was with 60 Vbeta and 13 Jbeta primers that the PCR ran. Here immunoSEQ multiplex PCR was the method, and the copy in TCRdb shows in-frame clones only, minus some. The sample has under 200,000 clones, around 78% seen once; the top ten hold around an eighth. The sample taken for sequencing was PBMCs. The receptors come from a woman aged 25 to 39 in good health and CMV-seropositive.

This chain uses TRBV5-1 with TRBJ1-2; 7 bases are a match to TRBD1. Germline V gene lookup returns CDR1 SGHRS and CDR2 YFSETQ. CDR3 length: 15 amino acids. V lost 0 bases, J lost 0 bases, and 2 bases stayed unmatched. The CDR3 loop reads CASSLEGQTNYGYTF. The CDR3 bases are TGCGCCAGCAGCTTGGAGGGACAGACTAACTATGGCTACACCTTC.

This sequence joins TRBV2 and TRBJ2-7; TRBD1 aligns across 10 bases. The germline V gene has CDR1 SNHLY and CDR2 FYNNEI. V was clipped by 5 bases and J by 5 bases; unmatched bases: 3. The CDR3 totals 13 residues. The CDR3 protein is CASSRDRGDEQYF. In DNA form, the CDR3 reads TGTGCCAGCAGTAGGGACAGGGGCGACGAGCAGTACTTC.

The V gene is TRBV5-6, the J gene TRBJ2-7; 9 bases are shared with TRBD1. The germline CDR1 and CDR2 sequences are SGHDT and YYEEEE. This CDR3 comprises 13 residues. The V gene end was trimmed by 3 bases and the J gene end by 10 bases; junction bases not matched to a gene: 8. The CDR3, as DNA: TGTGCCAGCAGCTCGAGGGGGACAGGGCCACAGTACTTC. Translation gives CASSSRGTGPQYF. Filled out from reference TRBV5-6 and TRBJ2-7, the complete variable domain reads DAGVTQSPTHLIKTRGQQVTLRCSPKSGHDTVSWYQQALGQGPQFIFQYYEEEERQRGNFPDRFSGHQFPNYSSELNVNALLLGDSALYLCASSSRGTGPQYFGPGTRLTVT.

V gene TRBV11-2 combines with J gene TRBJ2-3; a possible D gene is TRBD2 (6 bases). Germline V lookup: CDR1 SGHAT, CDR2 FQNNGV. The length of the CDR3 is 16 residues. Trimming took 1 base from V and 0 from J, leaving 11 bases between them. CDR3 in amino acids: CASSLGPGSSTDTQYF. DNA for the CDR3: TGTGCCAGCAGCTTAGGACCCGGGAGTAGCACAGATACGCAGTATTTT.

This clone was picked up one time. This rearrangement joins TRBV7-2 to TRBJ2-2, with D possibly being TRBD2 (5 bases). V was cut by 2 bases and J by 2 bases, with 9 bases left in between. Germline V gives CDR1 SGHTA, CDR2 FQGNSA. The CDR3 totals 15 residues. CDR3 nucleotides: TGTGCCAGCAGCTTATTGGCTAGCAACACCGGGGAGCTGTTTTTT. Residues: CASSLLASNTGELFF.

About this clone itself: Other DNA sequences of this sample code for an identical CDR3. V gene TRBV6-1 combines with J gene TRBJ1-2, with D tentatively TRBD1 (6 bases). The CDR3 spans 14 residues. Trimming left V 2 bases short and J 3 bases short, with 10 bases between. Germline V gene data show CDR1 as MNHNS and CDR2 as SASEGT. The CDR3: CASSEQGSYYGYTF. CDR3 nucleotides: TGTGCCAGCAGTGAACAGGGGTCCTACTATGGCTACACCTTC.

The V gene is TRBV25-1, the J gene TRBJ1-4; 8 bases line up with TRBD1. Germline trimming cut 0 bases from V and 5 bases from J; bases unmatched to any gene: 2. The CDR3 is 15 residues long. Per the germline V gene, CDR1 is MGHDK and CDR2 is SYGVNS. The CDR3 region has the DNA TGTGCCAGCAGTGAATATGCAGGGGGCAATGAAAAACTGTTTTTT. This gives the protein CASSEYAGGNEKLFF.

This clone was found a few times. The genes are TRBV5-4 and TRBJ2-5; TRBD2 matches 8 bases. The CDR3 has 17 amino acids. Per the germline V gene, CDR1 is SGHNT and CDR2 is YYREEE (reference sequence). The V and J ends lost 3 bases and 5 bases, in that order; junction bases with no gene match: 15. In DNA, the CDR3 is TGTGCCAGCAGCTACCCTACCGGGGGGGCCCCGGGGGAGACCCAGTACTTC. Its protein is CASSYPTGGAPGETQYF.

The V gene is TRBV20-1, the J gene TRBJ1-1; D not resolved. Trimming shortened V by 5 bases and J by 11 bases, and 15 bases separated the two germline ends. The CDR3 length is 11 residues. CDR1 DFQATT and CDR2 SNEGSKA come from the germline V gene (reference sequence). In DNA form, the CDR3 reads TGCAGTGCTCCCTGGAGGGATGAGGCTTTCTTT. Its protein product is CSAPWRDEAFF.

The chain carries TRBV7-2 and TRBJ2-7; 8 bases map to TRBD2. The length of the CDR3 is 15 residues. Per the germline V gene, CDR1 is SGHTA and CDR2 is FQGNSA. Germline trimming cut 5 bases from V and 2 bases from J; bases unmatched to any gene: 8. This chain's CDR3 is CASSRRAGETYEQYF. The CDR3 coding sequence is TGTGCCAGCAGCCGGAGAGCGGGAGAAACCTACGAGCAGTACTTC.

The rearrangement links TRBV7-9 to TRBJ2-5; D not resolved. This CDR3 is 13 amino acids long. Germline V CDR1 and CDR2: SEHNR, FQNEAQ (reference sequence). V lost 2 bases to trimming and J lost 1 base, with 5 bases between them. CDR3 nucleotides: TGTGCCAGCAGCTTAACAGTCCAAGAGACCCAGTACTTC. As protein: CASSLTVQETQYF.

The genes are TRBV30 and TRBJ2-7; 8 nucleotides align to TRBD2. CDR3 length: 12 amino acids. The germline V gene encodes CDR1 GTSNPN and CDR2 SVGIG (reference sequence). The J segment lost 1 base and the V segment lost 7 bases, leaving 3 bases of the junction unmatched. CDR3 in amino acids: CAFGTSSYEQYF. The CDR3 DNA sequence: TGTGCCTTCGGGACTAGTTCCTACGAGCAGTACTTC.

The V call is TRBV2, the J call TRBJ2-3; 10 bases map to TRBD2. The CDR3 has 16 amino acids. V lost 2 bases to trimming and J lost 2 bases; unmatched junction nucleotides: 4. CDR1 and CDR2 from the germline V gene are SNHLY and FYNNEI. The CDR3 bases are TGTGCCAGCAGTGAACCCGGACTAGCGGTCACAGATACGCAGTATTTT. The encoded protein is CASSEPGLAVTDTQYF. Full variable domain (missing parts from reference TRBV2 and TRBJ2-3): EPEVTQTPSHQVTQMGQEVILRCVPISNHLYFYWYRQILGQKVEFLVSFYNNEISEKSEIFDDQFSVERPDGSNFTLKIRSTKLEDSAMYFCASSEPGLAVTDTQYFGPGTRLTVL.

This chain links TRBV4-1 with TRBJ2-7, with TRBD1 as a possible D gene (5 bases). The CDR3 covers 16 residues. The ends were cut back, 2 bases at V and 5 bases at J, with 19 bases in the middle. Germline V gene lookup returns CDR1 MGHRA and CDR2 YSYEKL. CDR3 sequence: CASSQSYVGQAHEQYF. CDR3 sequence (DNA): TGCGCCAGCAGCCAATCCTACGTAGGACAAGCCCACGAGCAGTACTTC.

The rearrangement uses TRBV5-8 and TRBJ2-3; D unclear. The CDR3 contains 14 residues. V was cut by 1 base and J by 4 bases, with 10 bases left in between. CDR1 SGHTS and CDR2 YDEGEE come from the germline V gene. CDR3 loop: CASSLFPAADTQYF. The CDR3 DNA sequence: TGTGCCAGCAGCTTGTTCCCGGCGGCAGATACGCAGTATTTT.

The V gene is TRBV4-1, the J gene TRBJ2-7; tentatively, D is TRBD1 (6 bases). Trimming took 1 base from V and 2 from J, leaving 18 bases between them. This CDR3 is built from 17 residues. The V gene's germline CDR1 is MGHRA and CDR2 YSYEKL. The CDR3 spells CASSQGPALDRTYEQYF. CDR3 DNA sequence: TGCGCCAGCAGCCAAGGCCCAGCCTTGGACAGAACCTACGAGCAGTACTTC.

The rearrangement joins TRBV5-4 to TRBJ1-3, with D possibly matching TRBD1 (5 bases). The V gene lost 2 bases and the J gene lost 3 bases, with 12 bases spanning the gap. CDR1 is SGHNT, CDR2 YYREEE, per germline (reference sequence). This CDR3 spans 15 amino acids. CDR3 residues: CASSLHAGDGNTIYF. CDR3 nucleotides: TGTGCCAGCAGCTTACATGCGGGGGATGGAAACACCATATATTTT.

This clone was seen a single time. The chain links TRBV28 to TRBJ1-5, with unresolved D. V lost 9 bases, J lost 3 bases, and 9 bases lay in between. CDR1 is MDHEN, CDR2 SYDVKM, per germline. The CDR3 has 12 residues. The CDR3 loop reads CASISPNQPQHF. CDR3 bases: TGTGCCAGTATAAGCCCCAATCAGCCCCAGCATTTT.

The chain is built from TRBV5-6 and TRBJ1-6; the D gene is possibly TRBD1 (6 bases). The CDR3 totals 15 residues. The V end lost 5 bases, the J end lost 1 base, and 10 bases lay between the germline ends. Per the germline V gene, CDR1 is SGHDT and CDR2 is YYEEEE. DNA of the CDR3: TGTGCCAGCAGACCCAGGGGATCCTATAATTCACCCCTCCACTTT. Translating it yields CASRPRGSYNSPLHF. The full variable domain, rest sourced from reference TRBV5-6 and TRBJ1-6, is DAGVTQSPTHLIKTRGQQVTLRCSPKSGHDTVSWYQQALGQGPQFIFQYYEEEERQRGNFPDRFSGHQFPNYSSELNVNALLLGDSALYLCASRPRGSYNSPLHFGNGTRLTVT.

The genes are TRBV9 and TRBJ2-1; 8 nucleotides line up with TRBD1. CDR1 is SGDLS and CDR2 is YYNGEE in the germline V gene. V lost 3 bases, J lost 6 bases, and 5 bases stayed unmatched. The CDR3 has 14 amino acids. CDR3: CASSGGQAPNEQFF. As DNA, the CDR3 is TGTGCCAGCAGCGGGGGACAGGCTCCCAATGAGCAGTTCTTC. The variable domain in full, with the rest retrieved from reference TRBV9 and TRBJ2-1, is DSGVTQTPKHLITATGQRVTLRCSPRSGDLSVYWYQQSLDQGLQFLIQYYNGEERAKGNILERFSAQQFPDLHSELNLSSLELGDSALYFCASSGGQAPNEQFFGPGTRLTVL.

The rearrangement joins TRBV7-9 to TRBJ2-3, with D perhaps matching TRBD2 (5 bases). CDR1 and CDR2 from the germline V gene are SEHNR and FQNEAQ (reference sequence). V gave up 3 bases and J gave up 2 bases, with 12 bases separating them. The CDR3 sequence is 15 residues long. The CDR3 nucleotides read TGTGCCAGCAGCTTCAGCGGTGCCTCCACAGATACGCAGTATTTT. Protein sequence: CASSFSGASTDTQYF.

The V and J genes are TRBV6-1 and TRBJ1-2; unclear D gene. V was clipped by 8 bases and J by 3 bases, with 13 bases between them. The CDR3 has 13 residues. Germline V CDR1 and CDR2: MNHNS, SASEGT. CDR3 coding DNA: TGTGCCAGCCGAGCTAGTGTTGACTATGGCTACACCTTC. This gives the protein CASRASVDYGYTF.

This chain links TRBV28 with TRBJ2-3; no clear D gene. Between the trimmed V and J ends, which lost 5 bases and 8 bases, there was a span of 11 bases. Germline V gene sequence: CDR1 MDHEN, CDR2 SYDVKM. The CDR3 sequence is 12 residues long. The CDR3 loop is CASSTTLVTQYF. The CDR3 coding sequence is TGTGCCAGCAGTACTACCTTAGTTACGCAGTATTTT. Looking up the rest from reference TRBV28 and TRBJ2-3 gives the full variable domain: DVKVTQSSRYLVKRTGEKVFLECVQDMDHENMFWYRQDPGLGLRLIYFSYDVKMKEKGDIPEGYSVSREKKERFSLILESASTNQTSMYLCASSTTLVTQYFGPGTRLTVL.

In nucleotides, the CDR3 is TGCAGCGTAGCATGGAGCGGGGGGCCGAGAGAGCAGTACTTC. Translated, it gives CSVAWSGGPREQYF. This chain uses TRBV29-1 with TRBJ2-7; 9 bases fit TRBD2. V lost 6 bases to trimming and J lost 7 bases; unmatched junction nucleotides: 13. The CDR3 loop spans 14 amino acids. CDR1 is SQVTM and CDR2 is ANQGSEA in the germline V gene.

This chain connects TRBV19 to TRBJ1-1, with D tentatively TRBD1 (6 bases). The CDR3 sequence is 14 residues long. Trimming took off 6 bases at V and 4 bases at J, with 15 bases between the two ends. From germline, CDR1 is LNHDA and CDR2 SQIVND (reference sequence). CDR3 in amino acids: CASRIPGGATEAFF. As DNA, the CDR3 is TGTGCCAGTAGAATCCCGGGGGGGGCCACTGAAGCTTTCTTT.

V and J are TRBV6-6 and TRBJ2-1; 8 nucleotides match TRBD1. This CDR3 has 16 residues. Germline V gene lookup returns CDR1 MNHNY and CDR2 SVGAGI (reference sequence). The trim removed 0 bases at V and 8 bases at J, leaving 9 bases unmatched. The CDR3 DNA is TGTGCCAGCAGTTACTCCGGGACAGGTCGACACGATGAGCAGTTCTTC. Translating it yields CASSYSGTGRHDEQFF.

The CDR3 region has the DNA TGTGCCAGCAGCTCGGACTCGAACACTGAAGCTTTCTTT. It is translated as CASSSDSNTEAFF. This chain links TRBV5-6 with TRBJ1-1; D call uncertain. This CDR3 is built from 13 residues. CDR1 SGHDT and CDR2 YYEEEE come from the germline V gene. Trimming took 3 bases from V and 1 from J, leaving 7 bases between them.

This chain uses TRBV29-1 with TRBJ2-7; 9 bases fit TRBD1. The CDR3 runs to 17 residues. CDR1 and CDR2 (germline): SQVTM, ANQGSEA. The trim removed 0 bases at V and 2 bases at J, leaving 11 bases unmatched. CDR3 loop: CSVEELQGAGSTYEQYF. The CDR3 DNA is TGCAGCGTTGAAGAGCTACAGGGGGCGGGCTCGACCTACGAGCAGTACTTC.